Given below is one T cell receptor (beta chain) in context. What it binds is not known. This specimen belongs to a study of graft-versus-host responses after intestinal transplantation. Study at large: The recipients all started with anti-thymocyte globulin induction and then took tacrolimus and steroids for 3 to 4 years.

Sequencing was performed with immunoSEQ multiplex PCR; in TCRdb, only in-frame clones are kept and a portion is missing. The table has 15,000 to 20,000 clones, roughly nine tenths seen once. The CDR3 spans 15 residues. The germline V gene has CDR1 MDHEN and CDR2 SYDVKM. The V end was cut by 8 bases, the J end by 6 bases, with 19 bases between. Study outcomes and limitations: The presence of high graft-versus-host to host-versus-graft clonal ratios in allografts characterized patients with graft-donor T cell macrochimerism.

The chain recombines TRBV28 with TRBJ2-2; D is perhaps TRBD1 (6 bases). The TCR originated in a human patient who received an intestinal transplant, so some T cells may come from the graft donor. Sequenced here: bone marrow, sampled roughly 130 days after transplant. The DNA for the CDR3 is TGTGCCAGCGATCCCCAGGACAGTCGGGCCGGGGAGCTGTTTTTT. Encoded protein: CASDPQDSRAGELFF.